This T cell receptor (beta chain) was profiled in a study of T-cell reconstitution after alpha-beta-depleted transplantation in children. Preparation of the TCRbeta library used unique molecular identifiers. In TCRdb, the PCR reads were re-called with MiXCR into one record per CDR3 protein. The sample has about 90,000 distinct CDR3 sequences; 15% to 17% are singletons. Points from the study as a whole: Reportedly, roughly two months post-transplant, alpha-beta T cells arose from several hundred expanded graft clones.

V dropped 6 bases and J dropped 4 bases, with 13 bases sitting between them. The length of the CDR3 is 12 residues. The germline V gene encodes CDR1 DFQATT and CDR2 SNEGSKA (reference sequence). This clonotype showed up just a few times. Its antigen is not identified. This sequence joins TRBV20-1 and TRBJ2-7; D possibly corresponds to TRBD2 (5 bases). The source was PBMCs, mostly from graft donor cells, collected 180 days after TCRalphabeta/CD19-depleted stem cell transplant. This receptor was identified in a male patient aged 2-9 years who had a stem cell transplant for acute lymphoblastic leukemia, so the T cells may come from the graft donor. The chain's CDR3 is CSAEGGGYEQYF. DNA of the CDR3: TGCAGTGCGGAAGGTGGAGGTTACGAGCAGTACTTC.